These 13 T cell receptor beta chains were all obtained from the same sample, sequenced in a study of OX40 agonist ivuxolimab in advanced cancers. Receptor libraries were prepared by the immunoSEQ multiplex PCR assay. As stored in TCRdb, this immuneACCESS dataset retains in-frame rearrangements with V and J assigned. A fraction of the clones does not appear; measured against another copy, unresolved V genes explain less than half of the discrepancy, and the remainder lacks a known reason. The sample yields around 69,000 clones; roughly 88% were counted once. Around 1.6% of the sample is taken by the ten largest. Specimen: CD4+ or CD8+ T cells sorted from blood, collected in a trial of the OX40 agonist ivuxolimab. These receptors were obtained from an adult with an advanced solid tumor such as melanoma, head and neck, liver or kidney cancer.

The rearrangement links TRBV5-1 to TRBJ1-1; TRBD1 matches at 7 bases. The CDR3 length is 14 residues. V gave up 5 bases and J gave up 7 bases; unmatched junction bases: 11. The germline CDR1 and CDR2 sequences are SGHRS and YFSETQ. The CDR3 is CASSYSGTAVEAFF. In nucleotides, the CDR3 is TGCGCCAGCAGTTACTCCGGGACAGCGGTTGAAGCTTTCTTT.

The CDR3 DNA sequence: TGTGCCAGCAACCAGGGGGACGGGAGGCACGAGCAGTACTTC. Amino acid sequence: CASNQGDGRHEQYF. The chain employs TRBV10-3 and TRBJ2-7; D assignment may be TRBD1 or TRBD2 (7 bases each). The V end lost 10 bases, the J end lost 5 bases, and 21 bases lay between the germline ends. CDR3 length: 14 residues. Germline assignment: CDR1 ENHRY and CDR2 SYGVKD.

CDR3 sequence: CASSETAVEETQYF. CDR3 DNA sequence: TGTGCCAGCAGTGAAACAGCAGTCGAGGAGACCCAGTACTTC. The rearrangement links TRBV6-1 to TRBJ2-5; D unresolved. The CDR3 runs to 14 residues. Germline lookup yields CDR1 MNHNS and CDR2 SASEGT. Trimming cost V 2 bases and J 5 bases, with 12 bases left between them.

This clone was detected only a few times. The chain uses TRBV29-1 and TRBJ1-2; the match to TRBD1 covers 9 bases. The junction had 1 base not matched to a gene; V was cut back by 4 bases and J by 4 bases. This CDR3 region has 12 residues. The V gene's germline CDR1 is SQVTM and CDR2 ANQGSEA. This CDR3 reads CSVVTGGYGYTF. The CDR3, as DNA: TGCAGCGTTGTGACAGGGGGCTATGGCTACACCTTC.

The chain has TRBV28 and TRBJ2-7; 8 bases agree with TRBD1. With V trimmed by 5 bases and J by 7 bases, 7 bases remained unmatched. The CDR3 extends over 13 amino acids. Germline lookup yields CDR1 MDHEN and CDR2 SYDVKM. The CDR3 protein is CASSPDRESEQYF. Written as DNA, the CDR3 is TGTGCCAGCAGTCCGGACAGGGAGAGTGAGCAGTACTTC. The entire variable domain, with the rest obtained from reference TRBV28 and TRBJ2-7, is as follows: DVKVTQSSRYLVKRTGEKVFLECVQDMDHENMFWYRQDPGLGLRLIYFSYDVKMKEKGDIPEGYSVSREKKERFSLILESASTNQTSMYLCASSPDRESEQYFGPGTRLTVT.

The J gene is TRBJ2-3, the V gene TRBV4-2; perhaps TRBD2 as D (6 bases). The V end was cut by 1 base, the J end by 5 bases, with 16 bases between. Germline CDR1 LGHNA, CDR2 YNFKEQ. This CDR3 contains 16 residues. The CDR3 DNA follows: TGTGCCAGCAGCCAAGTGGGACGGGAGAGTCTAGATACGCAGTATTTT. Translated: CASSQVGRESLDTQYF.

The chain combines TRBV4-2 with TRBJ2-5; 10 bases fit TRBD2. The CDR3 spans 16 residues. With V trimmed by 0 bases and J by 7 bases, 8 bases remained unmatched. Germline assignment: CDR1 LGHNA and CDR2 YNFKEQ. The CDR3 sequence is CASSQDITAGGGTQYF. CDR3 in DNA: TGTGCCAGCAGCCAAGACATTACAGCGGGAGGGGGGACCCAGTACTTC.

The V gene is TRBV21-1, the J gene TRBJ2-1; TRBD2, as called in the table, went unchecked against the DNA. TRBV21-1 is a documented pseudogene. The CDR3 length is 17 residues. The CDR3 bases are TGTGCCAGCAGCAAAGGAAGGGATAGAGGGTCCTACAATGAGCAGTTCTTC. It translates to CASSKGRDRGSYNEQFF.

This chain connects TRBV4-1 to TRBJ2-7; tentatively, D is TRBD2 (6 bases). The CDR3 has 13 residues. V lost 5 bases and J 3 bases, leaving 11 bases between the germline ends. Germline V lookup: CDR1 MGHRA, CDR2 YSYEKL. Written as DNA, the CDR3 is TGCGCCAGCAGCTTTTCCGGGGGCTACGAGCAGTACTTC. This gives the protein CASSFSGGYEQYF.

The count of this clone is one. The rearrangement links TRBV5-1 to TRBJ2-1; 7 bases line up with TRBD2. V lost 0 bases, J lost 0 bases, and 6 bases stayed unmatched. CDR3 length: 17 amino acids. Germline-derived CDR1 and CDR2 are SGHRS and YFSETQ. The CDR3 region is CASSLVLAVSSYNEQFF. CDR3 bases: TGCGCCAGCAGCTTGGTCCTAGCGGTAAGCTCCTACAATGAGCAGTTCTTC. Filled out from reference TRBV5-1 and TRBJ2-1, the complete variable domain reads KAGVTQTPRYLIKTRGQQVTLSCSPISGHRSVSWYQQTPGQGLQFLFEYFSETQRNKGNFPGRFSGRQFSNSRSEMNVSTLELGDSALYLCASSLVLAVSSYNEQFFGPGTRLTVL.

This sequence joins TRBV7-2 and TRBJ2-7; TRBD2 matches 7 bases. The CDR3 has 16 residues. V lost 1 base and J lost 4; bases outside the gene matches: 10. CDR1 and CDR2 from the germline V gene are SGHTA and FQGNSA. The DNA for the CDR3 is TGTGCCAGCAGCTTAGTAGCGGCGGGAGACTCATACGAGCAGTACTTC. Amino acid sequence: CASSLVAAGDSYEQYF. The entire variable domain, with the rest obtained from reference TRBV7-2 and TRBJ2-7, is as follows: GAGVSQSPSNKVTEKGKDVELRCDPISGHTALYWYRQSLGQGLEFLIYFQGNSAPDKSGLPSDRFSAERTGGSVSTLTIQRTQQEDSAVYLCASSLVAAGDSYEQYFGPGTRLTVT.

The chain is built from TRBV6-5 and TRBJ1-1; D perhaps matches TRBD1 (6 bases). V shed 0 bases and J shed 1 base, with 9 bases lying between them. This CDR3 contains 15 residues. The germline V gene has CDR1 MNHEY and CDR2 SVGAGI. This chain's CDR3 is CASSYSAGENTEAFF. CDR3 nucleotides: TGTGCCAGCAGTTACTCTGCAGGGGAGAACACTGAAGCTTTCTTT.

The chain combines TRBV4-1 with TRBJ2-1; 7 bases agree with TRBD2. After removal of 1 base from V and 7 bases from J, the junction contained 10 bases not matched to a gene. The V gene's germline CDR1 is MGHRA and CDR2 YSYEKL. This CDR3 is 16 amino acids long. The CDR3 loop is CASSQVLSGTWNEQFF. In nucleotides, the CDR3 is TGCGCCAGCAGCCAAGTTTTGAGCGGGACTTGGAATGAGCAGTTCTTC.